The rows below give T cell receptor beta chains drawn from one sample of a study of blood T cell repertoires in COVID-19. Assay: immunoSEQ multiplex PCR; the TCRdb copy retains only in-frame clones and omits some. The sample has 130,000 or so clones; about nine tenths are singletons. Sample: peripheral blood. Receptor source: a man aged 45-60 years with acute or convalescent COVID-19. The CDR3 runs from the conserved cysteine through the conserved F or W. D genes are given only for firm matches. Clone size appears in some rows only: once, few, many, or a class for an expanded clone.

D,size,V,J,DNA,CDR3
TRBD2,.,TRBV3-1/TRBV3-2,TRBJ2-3,TGTGCCAGCAGTACGAGCGGGGGGGGAGATACGCAGTATTTT,CASSTSGGGDTQYF
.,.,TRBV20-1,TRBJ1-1,TGCAGTGCCCAGGGGAATGAAGCTTTCTTT,CSAQGNEAFF
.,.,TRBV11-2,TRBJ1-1,TGTGCCAGCAGCTTAGATTCAGGGGTTCCTTTCTTT,CASSLDSGVPFF
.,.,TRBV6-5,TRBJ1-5,TGTGCCAGCAGTCCCCGACAGAATCAGCCCCAGCATTTT,CASSPRQNQPQHF
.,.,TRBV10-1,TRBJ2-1,TGCGCCAGCAGTGAGACCCACACGAGGGAGTTCTTC,CASSETHTREFF
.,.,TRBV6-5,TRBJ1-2,TGTGCCAGCAGTTACTCGGGCGCCCGCGGCTACACCTTC,CASSYSGARGYTF
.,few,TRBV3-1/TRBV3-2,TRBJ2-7,TGTGCCAGCAGCCAAGATGGCAGACGGGTTCTGTACGAGCAGTACTTC,CASSQDGRRVLYEQYF
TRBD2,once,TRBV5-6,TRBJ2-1,TGTGCCAGCAGCCCGGGACTAGCGGGAGGGGTGAGCTCCTACAATGAGCAGTTCTTC,CASSPGLAGGVSSYNEQFF
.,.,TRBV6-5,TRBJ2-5,TGTGCCAGCAGTACGCCGGTGGGGCGGGAGACCCAGTACTTC,CASSTPVGRETQYF
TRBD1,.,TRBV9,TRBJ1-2,TGTGCCAGCAGCGCCCCATCTCAGGGGGGCAACTATGGCTACACCTTC,CASSAPSQGGNYGYTF
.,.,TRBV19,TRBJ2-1,TGTGCCAGTAGTATGACTATTATGAATGAGCAGTTCTTC,CASSMTIMNEQFF
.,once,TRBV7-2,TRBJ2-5,TGTGCCAGCAGCTTAGCACCCGCCCAGGAGACCCAGTACTTC,CASSLAPAQETQYF
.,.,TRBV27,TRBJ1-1,TGTGCCAGCGGGTGGGCAGGGAGGATGAACACTGAAGCTTTCTTT,CASGWAGRMNTEAFF
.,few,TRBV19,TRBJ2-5,TGTGCCAGTAGTATCAGGGTTTGGGAGACCCAGTACTTC,CASSIRVWETQYF
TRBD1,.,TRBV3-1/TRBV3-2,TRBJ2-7,TGTGCCAGCAGCCGAACTCCAGGGGGATACTCCTACGAGCAGTACTTC,CASSRTPGGYSYEQYF
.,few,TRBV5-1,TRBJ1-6,TGCGCCAGCAGCTTGGCAGGGGAGGGGGGTTCACCCCTCCACTTT,CASSLAGEGGSPLHF
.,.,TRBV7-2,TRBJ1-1,TGTGCCAGCAGCTTAGCTTTTGAGGGATGGGGCACTGAAGCTTTCTTT,CASSLAFEGWGTEAFF
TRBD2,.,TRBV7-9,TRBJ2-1,TGTGCCAGCAGCATATACGGACTAGCGGGATTCCTCGAGCAGTTCTTC,CASSIYGLAGFLEQFF
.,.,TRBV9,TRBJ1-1,TGTGCCAGCAGCGTAGCTTCGGGCAGCGAGGGATTAGAAGCTTTCTTT,CASSVASGSEGLEAFF
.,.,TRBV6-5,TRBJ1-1,TGTGCCAGCAGTTACTCGAGAGCGGGGAACACTGAAGCTTTCTTT,CASSYSRAGNTEAFF
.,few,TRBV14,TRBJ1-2,TGTGCCAGCAGCCAATACGAGATTAACTATGGCTACACCTTC,CASSQYEINYGYTF
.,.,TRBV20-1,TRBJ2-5,TGCAGTGCTAACCCCGGGACCCAGTACTTC,CSANPGTQYF
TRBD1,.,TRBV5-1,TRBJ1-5,TGCGCCAGCAGCTTGTCCCGGGGACAGGATAGTACGGGGAATCAGCCCCAGCATTTT,CASSLSRGQDSTGNQPQHF
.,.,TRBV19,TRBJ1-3,TGTGCCAGTAGCAATTTAGGCGCAGGGGGAAACACCATATATTTT,CASSNLGAGGNTIYF
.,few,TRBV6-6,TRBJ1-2,TGTGCCAGCAGTCAAACCCCCTCGGGGAACTATGGCTACACCTTC,CASSQTPSGNYGYTF
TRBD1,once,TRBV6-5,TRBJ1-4,TGTGCCAGCATGCCGGGACAGGCTAATGAAAAACTGTTTTTT,CASMPGQANEKLFF
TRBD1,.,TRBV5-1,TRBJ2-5,TGCGCCAGCAGCCCTGAGGGGACAGGGAGTAGGACCCAGTACTTC,CASSPEGTGSRTQYF
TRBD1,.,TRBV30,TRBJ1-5,TGTGCCTGGAGTGGGACAGGGAATCAGCCCCAGCATTTT,CAWSGTGNQPQHF
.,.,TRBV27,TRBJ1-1,TGTGCCAGCAGTTTATGGGGGGACGCAGGCCACACTGAAGCTTTCTTT,CASSLWGDAGHTEAFF
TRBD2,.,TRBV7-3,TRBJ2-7,TGTGCCAGCAGCTTAAACCCCCCGGGAGCGGGGTCCTCCTACGAGCAGTACTTC,CASSLNPPGAGSSYEQYF
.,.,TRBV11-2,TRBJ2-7,TGTGCCAGCAGCTTAGGGGGCAGGGTCTACGAGCAGTACTTC,CASSLGGRVYEQYF
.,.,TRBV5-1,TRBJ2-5,TGCGCCAGCAGCTCTGGGGCAGGGTTCCAAGAGACCCAGTACTTC,CASSSGAGFQETQYF
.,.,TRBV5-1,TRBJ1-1,TGCGCCAGCAGCGCCGGACAGACCAAGAACACTGAAGCTTTCTTT,CASSAGQTKNTEAFF
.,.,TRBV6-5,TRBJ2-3,TGTGCCAGCAGTCGGGAGCCACGGGATACGCAGTATTTT,CASSREPRDTQYF
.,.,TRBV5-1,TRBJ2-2,TGCGCCAGCAGATCTGGGGCAACGGGCACCGGGGAGCTGTTTTTT,CASRSGATGTGELFF
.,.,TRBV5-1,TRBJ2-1,TGCGCCAGCAGCTTGGGGCTCAGGGGAAATGAGCAGTTCTTC,CASSLGLRGNEQFF
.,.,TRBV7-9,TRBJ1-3,TGTGCCAGCAGCTTAGGCCAGGCTGGAAACACCATATATTTT,CASSLGQAGNTIYF
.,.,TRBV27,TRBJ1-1,TGTGCCAGCAGCCGGGGGGGTGTTGGGACTGAAGCTTTCTTT,CASSRGGVGTEAFF
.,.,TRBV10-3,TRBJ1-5,TGTGCCATCAGTGAGTCGACAGAAAAGCCCCAGCATTTT,CAISESTEKPQHF
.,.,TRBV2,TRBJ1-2,TGTGCCAGCGCTAAGAGTAACTATGGCTACACCTTC,CASAKSNYGYTF
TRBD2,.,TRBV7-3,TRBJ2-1,TGTGCCAGCAGCCCACAACCTTTAGCGGGGGGTCCCTACAATGAGCAGTTCTTC,CASSPQPLAGGPYNEQFF
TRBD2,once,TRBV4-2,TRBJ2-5,TGTGCCAGCAGCCTTGGACTAGCGGGGGAGACCCAGTACTTC,CASSLGLAGETQYF
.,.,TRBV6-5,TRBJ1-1,TGTGCCAGCAGTTACTCCAGGAGGATGAACACTGAAGCTTTCTTT,CASSYSRRMNTEAFF
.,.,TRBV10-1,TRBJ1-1,TGCGCCAGCAGTGCGCGACAGACTTCGGGCGCTGAAGCTTTCTTT,CASSARQTSGAEAFF
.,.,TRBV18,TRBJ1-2,TGTGCCAGCTCACCAGTCCCAGAAAACCTGGTTGGCTACACCTTC,CASSPVPENLVGYTF
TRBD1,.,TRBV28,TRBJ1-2,TGTGCCAGCAGTTTGGGCTCTGGCTTACAGGGGGGCTACACCTTC,CASSLGSGLQGGYTF
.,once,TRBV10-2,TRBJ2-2,TGCGCCAGCAGGGTTGGAGGAGGGGGGGAGCTGTTTTTT,CASRVGGGGELFF
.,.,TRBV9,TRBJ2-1,TGTGCCAGCAGTACGGGGAGCTCCTACAATGAGCAGTTCTTC,CASSTGSSYNEQFF
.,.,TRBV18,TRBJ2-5,TGTGCCAGCTCACCACTGCGGTGGGAGACCCAGTACTTC,CASSPLRWETQYF
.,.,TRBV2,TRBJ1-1,TGTGCCAGCAGTGATCCCGGCAGCGGGAACACTGAAGCTTTCTTT,CASSDPGSGNTEAFF
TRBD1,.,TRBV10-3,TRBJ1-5,TGTGCCATCAGTGAGTCGATTTTGGACAGGGGCAATCAGCCCCAGCATTTT,CAISESILDRGNQPQHF
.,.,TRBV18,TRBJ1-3,TGTGCCAGCTCACCTCCTGACAGATCCACCATATATTTT,CASSPPDRSTIYF
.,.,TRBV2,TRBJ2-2,TGTGCCAGCAGTGAAGAGAGGGCAGGGGAGCTGTTTTTT,CASSEERAGELFF
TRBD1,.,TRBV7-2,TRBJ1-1,TGTGCCAGCAGCCAGGGGGGGAACACTGAAGCTTTCTTT,CASSQGGNTEAFF